This paragraph reports one T cell receptor (beta chain). What it recognizes is unknown. This entry belongs to a study of cytomegalovirus exposure and HLA in healthy donors. The CDR3 consists of 14 residues. V shed 6 bases, J shed 2 bases, and the junction held 5 bases outside the gene matches. In germline, CDR1 is MRHNA, CDR2 SNTAGT. Study findings and constraints: High specificity and sensitivity for cytomegalovirus status were reported for the classifier. The tendency of first-cohort TCR clusters to co-occur in the 130 or so validation repertoires was identified by a subsequent analysis. The study labeled fewer than 200 TCR beta chains cytomegalovirus-associated.

This table comes from immunoSEQ multiplex PCR, and its TCRdb copy is limited to in-frame clones, with some not included. The sample has 150,000 or so clones, roughly 89% seen once. This TCR was recovered from a woman aged 18-30 years in good health and CMV-seropositive. The chain uses TRBV6-4 and TRBJ2-3; TRBD1 aligns across 7 bases. The specimen was PBMCs. The CDR3 here is CASSLDRHTDTQYF. The CDR3, as DNA: TGTGCCAGCAGCTTGGACAGGCACACAGATACGCAGTATTTT.